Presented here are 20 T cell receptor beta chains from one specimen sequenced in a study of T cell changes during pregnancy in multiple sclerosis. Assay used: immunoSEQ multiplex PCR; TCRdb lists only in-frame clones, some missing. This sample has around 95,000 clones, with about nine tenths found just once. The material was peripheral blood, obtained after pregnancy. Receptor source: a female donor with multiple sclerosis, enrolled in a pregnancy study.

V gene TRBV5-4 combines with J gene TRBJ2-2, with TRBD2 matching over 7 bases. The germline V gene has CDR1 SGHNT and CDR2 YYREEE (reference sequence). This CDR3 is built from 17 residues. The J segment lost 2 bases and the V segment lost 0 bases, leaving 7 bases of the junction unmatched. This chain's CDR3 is CASSLAGRSANTGELFF. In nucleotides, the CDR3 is TGTGCCAGCAGCTTGGCCGGGAGGAGCGCCAACACCGGGGAGCTGTTTTTT.

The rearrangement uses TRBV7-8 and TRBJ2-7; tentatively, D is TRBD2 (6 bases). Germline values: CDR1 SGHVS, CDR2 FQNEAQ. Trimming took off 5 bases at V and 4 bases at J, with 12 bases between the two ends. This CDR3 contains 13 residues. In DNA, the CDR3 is TGTGCCAGCAGCCGGGGTGGAGGGTACGAGCAGTACTTC. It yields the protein CASSRGGGYEQYF.

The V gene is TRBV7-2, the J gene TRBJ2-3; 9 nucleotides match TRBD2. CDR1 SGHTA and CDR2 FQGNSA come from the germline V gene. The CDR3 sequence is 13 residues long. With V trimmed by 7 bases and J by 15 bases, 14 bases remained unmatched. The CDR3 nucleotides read TGTGCCAGCACCTGGCAACCGGGACTAGCTTCATATTTT. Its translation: CASTWQPGLASYF.

CDR3 region: CASSRAAGADEQFF. For the CDR3, the DNA is TGCGCCAGCAGTCGTGCGGCGGGGGCGGATGAGCAGTTCTTC. V usage is TRBV23-1 and J usage is TRBJ2-1, with D possibly being TRBD2 (7 bases). TRBV23-1 is noted as an ORF with a role that remains uncertain. The V gene lost 4 bases and the J gene lost 8 bases, with 15 bases spanning the gap. The CDR3 is 14 amino acids.

The DNA of the CDR3 is TGCGCCAGCAGCTTGGCTTTTATATCCTCCTACGAGCAGTACTTC. The encoded protein is CASSLAFISSYEQYF. The rearrangement uses TRBV5-1 and TRBJ2-7; D is unclear. Trimming cost V 0 bases and J 0 bases, with 10 bases left between them. Germline-derived CDR1 and CDR2 are SGHRS and YFSETQ. The CDR3 is 15 residues long.

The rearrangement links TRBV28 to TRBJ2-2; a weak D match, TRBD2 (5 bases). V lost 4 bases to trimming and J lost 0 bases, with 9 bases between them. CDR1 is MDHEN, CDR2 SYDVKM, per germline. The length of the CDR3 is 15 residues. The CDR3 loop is CASSYAAANTGELFF. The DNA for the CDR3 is TGTGCCAGCAGTTATGCAGCGGCGAACACCGGGGAGCTGTTTTTT.

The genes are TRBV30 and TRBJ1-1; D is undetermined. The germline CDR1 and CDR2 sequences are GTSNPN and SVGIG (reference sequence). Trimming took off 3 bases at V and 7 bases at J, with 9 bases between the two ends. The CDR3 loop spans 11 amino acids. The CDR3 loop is CAWRRVGEAFF. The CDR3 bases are TGTGCCTGGAGGCGAGTCGGTGAAGCTTTCTTT.

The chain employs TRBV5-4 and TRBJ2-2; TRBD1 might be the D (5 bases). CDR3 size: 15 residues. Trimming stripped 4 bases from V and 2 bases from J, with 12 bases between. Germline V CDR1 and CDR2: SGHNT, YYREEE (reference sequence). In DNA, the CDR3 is TGTGCCAGCAGCCCCCCCGGACAAAACACCGGGGAGCTGTTTTTT. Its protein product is CASSPPGQNTGELFF.

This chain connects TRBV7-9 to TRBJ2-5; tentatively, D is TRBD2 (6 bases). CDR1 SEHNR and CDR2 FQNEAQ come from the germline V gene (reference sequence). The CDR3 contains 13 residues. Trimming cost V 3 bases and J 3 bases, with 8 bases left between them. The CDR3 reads CASSLGGEETQYF. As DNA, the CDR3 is TGTGCCAGCAGCTTGGGAGGAGAAGAGACCCAGTACTTC.

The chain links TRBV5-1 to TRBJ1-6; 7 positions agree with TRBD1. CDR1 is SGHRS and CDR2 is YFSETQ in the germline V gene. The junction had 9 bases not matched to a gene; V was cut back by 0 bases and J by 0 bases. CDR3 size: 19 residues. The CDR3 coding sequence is TGCGCCAGCAGCTTGGGACGACAGGGACCGAGCTCCTATAATTCACCCCTCCACTTT. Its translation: CASSLGRQGPSSYNSPLHF.

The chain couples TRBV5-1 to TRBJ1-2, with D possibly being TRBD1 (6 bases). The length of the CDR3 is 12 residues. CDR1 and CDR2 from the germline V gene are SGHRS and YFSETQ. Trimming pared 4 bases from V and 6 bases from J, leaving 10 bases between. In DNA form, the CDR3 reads TGCGCCAGCAGCGAACAGGGTAATGGCTACACCTTC. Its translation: CASSEQGNGYTF.

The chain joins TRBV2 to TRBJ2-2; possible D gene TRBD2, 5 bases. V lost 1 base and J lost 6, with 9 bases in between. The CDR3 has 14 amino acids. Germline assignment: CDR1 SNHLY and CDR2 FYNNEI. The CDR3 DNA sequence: TGTGCCAGCAGTGAAGGAGGGCCGGCCGGGGAGCTGTTTTTT. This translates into CASSEGGPAGELFF.

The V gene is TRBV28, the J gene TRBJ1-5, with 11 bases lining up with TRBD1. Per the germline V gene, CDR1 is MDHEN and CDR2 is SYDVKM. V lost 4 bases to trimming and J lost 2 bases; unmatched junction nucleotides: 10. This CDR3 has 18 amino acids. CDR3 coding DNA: TGTGCCAGCAGTTCCGGGACAGGGGGGACTTGGCGCAATCAGCCCCAGCATTTT. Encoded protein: CASSSGTGGTWRNQPQHF.

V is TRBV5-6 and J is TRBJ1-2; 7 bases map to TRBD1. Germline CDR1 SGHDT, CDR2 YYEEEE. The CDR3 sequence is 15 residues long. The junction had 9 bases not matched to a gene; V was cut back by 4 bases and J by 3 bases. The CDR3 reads CASSETGTGDYGYTF. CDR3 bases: TGTGCCAGCAGCGAGACAGGGACTGGGGACTATGGCTACACCTTC.

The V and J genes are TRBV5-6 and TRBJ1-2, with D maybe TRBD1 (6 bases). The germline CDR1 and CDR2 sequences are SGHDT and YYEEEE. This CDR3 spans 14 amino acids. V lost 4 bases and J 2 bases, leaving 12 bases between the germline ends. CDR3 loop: CASSPLDRNYGYTF. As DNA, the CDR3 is TGTGCCAGCAGCCCATTAGACAGGAACTATGGCTACACCTTC.

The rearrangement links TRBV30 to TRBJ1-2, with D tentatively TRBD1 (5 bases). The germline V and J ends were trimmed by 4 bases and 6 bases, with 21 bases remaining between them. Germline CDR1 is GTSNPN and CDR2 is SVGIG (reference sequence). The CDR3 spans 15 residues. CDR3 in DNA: TGTGCCTGGACCCCCTTTGGCAGGGTAAAAGATGGCTACACCTTC. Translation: CAWTPFGRVKDGYTF.

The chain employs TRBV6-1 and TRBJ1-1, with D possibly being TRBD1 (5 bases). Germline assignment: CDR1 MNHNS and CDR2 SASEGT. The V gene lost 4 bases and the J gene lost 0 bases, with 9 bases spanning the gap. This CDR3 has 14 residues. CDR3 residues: CASSGGLMNTEAFF. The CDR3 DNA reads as TGTGCCAGCAGTGGGGGACTAATGAACACTGAAGCTTTCTTT.

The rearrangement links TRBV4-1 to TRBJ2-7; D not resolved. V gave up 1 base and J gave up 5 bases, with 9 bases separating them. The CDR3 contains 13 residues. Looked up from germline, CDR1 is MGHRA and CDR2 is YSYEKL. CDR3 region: CASSQVPDNEQYF. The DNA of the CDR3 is TGCGCCAGCAGCCAAGTCCCAGACAACGAGCAGTACTTC.

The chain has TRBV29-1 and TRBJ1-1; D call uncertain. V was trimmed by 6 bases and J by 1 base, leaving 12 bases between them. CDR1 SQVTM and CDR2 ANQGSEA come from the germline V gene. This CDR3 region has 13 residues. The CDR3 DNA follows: TGCAGCGTGTCTCTTAATAGGAACACTGAAGCTTTCTTT. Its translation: CSVSLNRNTEAFF.

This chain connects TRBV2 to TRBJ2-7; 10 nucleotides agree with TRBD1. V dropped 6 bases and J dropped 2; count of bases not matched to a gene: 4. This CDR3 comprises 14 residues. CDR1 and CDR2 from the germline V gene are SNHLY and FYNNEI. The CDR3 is CASRRTGGAYEQYF. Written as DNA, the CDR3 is TGTGCCAGCAGGAGGACAGGGGGGGCCTACGAGCAGTACTTC. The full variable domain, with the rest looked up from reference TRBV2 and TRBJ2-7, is EPEVTQTPSHQVTQMGQEVILRCVPISNHLYFYWYRQILGQKVEFLVSFYNNEISEKSEIFDDQFSVERPDGSNFTLKIRSTKLEDSAMYFCASRRTGGAYEQYFGPGTRLTVT.